The present entry profiles one T cell receptor (beta chain) with its context. Its antigen is currently unknown. These data originate in a study of cytomegalovirus exposure and HLA in healthy donors. Across the study: HLA-typed donors contributed around 85 million unique TCRs, which were held in an early data release. Study-level results: The study dropped some indistinguishable V segments, TRBV6-2 and TRBV6-3 among them.

V shed 8 bases, J shed 6 bases, and the junction held 6 bases outside the gene matches. CDR1 is SNHLY, CDR2 FYNNEI, per germline. The CDR3 sequence is 13 residues long. The primer mix had 60 Vbeta and 13 Jbeta primers. Produced via immunoSEQ multiplex PCR; TCRdb's table is partial and in-frame only. Among 60,000 to 70,000 clones listed, around 68% were seen once. The clonotype originates from a woman in her twenties or thirties in good health and CMV-seronegative. Sequenced sample: PBMCs. The V call is TRBV2, the J call TRBJ2-7; 11 bases agree with TRBD1. CDR3 in DNA: TGTGCCAGCTGTGGACAGGGGGCCTCCGAGCAGTACTTC. This gives the protein CASCGQGASEQYF. The entire variable domain, with the rest obtained from reference TRBV2 and TRBJ2-7, is as follows: EPEVTQTPSHQVTQMGQEVILRCVPISNHLYFYWYRQILGQKVEFLVSFYNNEISEKSEIFDDQFSVERPDGSNFTLKIRSTKLEDSAMYFCASCGQGASEQYFGPGTRLTVT.